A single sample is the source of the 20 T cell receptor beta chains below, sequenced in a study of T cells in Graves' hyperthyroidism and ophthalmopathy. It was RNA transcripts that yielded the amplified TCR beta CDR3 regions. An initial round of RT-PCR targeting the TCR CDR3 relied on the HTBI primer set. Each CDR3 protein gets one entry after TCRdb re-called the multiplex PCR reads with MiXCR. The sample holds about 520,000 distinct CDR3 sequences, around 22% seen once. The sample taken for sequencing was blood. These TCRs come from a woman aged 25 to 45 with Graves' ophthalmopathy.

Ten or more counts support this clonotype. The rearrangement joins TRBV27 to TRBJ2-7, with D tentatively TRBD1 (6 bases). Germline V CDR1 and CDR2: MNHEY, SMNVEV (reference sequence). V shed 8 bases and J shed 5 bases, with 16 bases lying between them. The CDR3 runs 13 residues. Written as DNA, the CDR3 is TGTGCCAGCTCCCGGATGGGGGCCAACGAGCAGTACTTC. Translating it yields CASSRMGANEQYF.

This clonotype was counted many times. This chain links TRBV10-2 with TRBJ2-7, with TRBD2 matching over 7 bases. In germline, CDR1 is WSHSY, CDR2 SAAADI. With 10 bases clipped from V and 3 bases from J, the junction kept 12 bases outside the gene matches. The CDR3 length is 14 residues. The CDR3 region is CATTNGGSIYEQYF. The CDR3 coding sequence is TGCGCCACGACAAACGGGGGGTCGATCTACGAGCAGTACTTC.

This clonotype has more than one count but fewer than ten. The CDR3 nucleotides read TGTGCCAGCAGTACCACCTTATCCGCTGGGCCCGGGGAGCTGTTTTTT. This gives the protein CASSTTLSAGPGELFF. The chain links TRBV12-3 or TRBV12-4 to TRBJ2-2; D gene unclear. Between the trimmed V and J ends, which lost 5 bases and 6 bases, there was a span of 19 bases. The CDR3 runs to 16 residues.

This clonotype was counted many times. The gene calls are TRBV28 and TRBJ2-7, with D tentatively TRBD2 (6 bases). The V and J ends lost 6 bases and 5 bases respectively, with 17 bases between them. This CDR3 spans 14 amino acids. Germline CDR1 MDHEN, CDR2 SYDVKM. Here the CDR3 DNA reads TGTGCCAGCAGAGAGGGGCAGGGAGGCGACGAGCAGTACTTC. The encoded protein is CASREGQGGDEQYF.

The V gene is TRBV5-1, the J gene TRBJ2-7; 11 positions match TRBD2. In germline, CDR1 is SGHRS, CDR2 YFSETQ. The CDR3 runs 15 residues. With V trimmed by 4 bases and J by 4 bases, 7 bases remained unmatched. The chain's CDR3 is CASSPELAGVYEQYF. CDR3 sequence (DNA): TGCGCCAGCAGCCCGGAACTAGCGGGGGTATACGAGCAGTACTTC.

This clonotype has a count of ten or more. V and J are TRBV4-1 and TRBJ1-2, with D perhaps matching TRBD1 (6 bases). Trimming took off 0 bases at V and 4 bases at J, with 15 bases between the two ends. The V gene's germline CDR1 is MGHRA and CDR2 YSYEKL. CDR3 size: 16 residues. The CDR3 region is CASSQDALQGFYGYTF. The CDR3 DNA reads TGCGCCAGCAGCCAAGATGCATTACAGGGCTTCTATGGCTACACCTTC.

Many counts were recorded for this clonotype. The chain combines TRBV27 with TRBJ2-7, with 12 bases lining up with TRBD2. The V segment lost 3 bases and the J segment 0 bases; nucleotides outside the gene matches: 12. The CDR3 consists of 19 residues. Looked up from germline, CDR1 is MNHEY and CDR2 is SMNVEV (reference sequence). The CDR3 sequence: CASSLGSGLAGTFSYEQYF. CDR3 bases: TGTGCCAGCAGTTTGGGGTCGGGACTAGCGGGTACTTTCTCCTACGAGCAGTACTTC.

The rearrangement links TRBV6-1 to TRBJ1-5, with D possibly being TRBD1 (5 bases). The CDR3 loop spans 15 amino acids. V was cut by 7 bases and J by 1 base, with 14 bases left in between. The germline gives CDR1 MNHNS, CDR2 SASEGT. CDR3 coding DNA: TGTGCCAGCACAAGGGGCAGGGACAGCAATCAGCCCCAGCATTTT. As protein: CASTRGRDSNQPQHF.

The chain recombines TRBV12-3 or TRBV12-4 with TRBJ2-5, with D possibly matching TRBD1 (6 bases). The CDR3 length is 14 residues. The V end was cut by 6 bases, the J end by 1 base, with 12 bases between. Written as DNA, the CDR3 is TGTGCCAGCAGGTACAGCAGGGGCCAAGAGACCCAGTACTTC. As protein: CASRYSRGQETQYF.

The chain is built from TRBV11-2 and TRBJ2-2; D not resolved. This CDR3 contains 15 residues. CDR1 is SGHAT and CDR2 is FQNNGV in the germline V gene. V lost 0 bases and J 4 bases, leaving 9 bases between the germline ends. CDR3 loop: CASSLDPESTGELFF. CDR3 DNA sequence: TGTGCCAGCAGCTTAGATCCGGAGTCCACCGGGGAGCTGTTTTTT.

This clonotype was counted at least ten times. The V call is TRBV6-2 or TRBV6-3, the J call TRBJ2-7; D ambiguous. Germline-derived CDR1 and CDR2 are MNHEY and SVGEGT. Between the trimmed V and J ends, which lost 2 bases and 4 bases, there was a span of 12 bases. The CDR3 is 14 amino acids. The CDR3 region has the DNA TGTGCCAGCAGTTACAAGAATCTACCTTACGAGCAGTACTTC. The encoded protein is CASSYKNLPYEQYF.

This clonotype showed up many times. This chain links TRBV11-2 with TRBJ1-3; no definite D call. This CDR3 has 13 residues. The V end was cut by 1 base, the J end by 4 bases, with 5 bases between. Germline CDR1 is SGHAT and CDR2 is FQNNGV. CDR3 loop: CASSLAWGNTIYF. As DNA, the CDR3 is TGTGCCAGCAGCTTAGCCTGGGGAAACACCATATATTTT.

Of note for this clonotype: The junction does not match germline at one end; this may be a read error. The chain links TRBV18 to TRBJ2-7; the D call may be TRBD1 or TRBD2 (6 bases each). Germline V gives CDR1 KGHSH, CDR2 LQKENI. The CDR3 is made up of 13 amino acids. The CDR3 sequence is CASSPQGGGEQCF. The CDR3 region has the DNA TGTGCCAGCTCACCACAGGGGGGAGGCGAGCAGTGCTTC.

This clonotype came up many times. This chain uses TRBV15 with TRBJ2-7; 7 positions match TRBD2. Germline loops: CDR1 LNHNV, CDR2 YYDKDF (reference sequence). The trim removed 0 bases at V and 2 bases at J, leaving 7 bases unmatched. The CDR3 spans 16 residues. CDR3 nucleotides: TGTGCCACCAGCAGAGATTTAACTAGCGCGACCTACGAGCAGTACTTC. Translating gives CATSRDLTSATYEQYF.

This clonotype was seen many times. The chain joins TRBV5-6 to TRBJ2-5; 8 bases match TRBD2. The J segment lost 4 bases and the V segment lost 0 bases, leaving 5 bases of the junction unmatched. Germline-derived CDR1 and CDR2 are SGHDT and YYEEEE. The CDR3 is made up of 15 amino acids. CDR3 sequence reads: CASSLVLAGSETQYF. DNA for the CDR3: TGTGCCAGCAGCTTGGTATTAGCGGGGTCAGAGACCCAGTACTTC.

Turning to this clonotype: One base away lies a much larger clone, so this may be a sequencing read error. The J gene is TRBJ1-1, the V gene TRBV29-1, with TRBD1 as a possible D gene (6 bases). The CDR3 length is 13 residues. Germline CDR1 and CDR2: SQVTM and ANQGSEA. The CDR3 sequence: CSVVRTDHTEACF. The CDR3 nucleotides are TGCAGCGTTGTACGGACAGATCACACTGAAGCTTGCTTT.

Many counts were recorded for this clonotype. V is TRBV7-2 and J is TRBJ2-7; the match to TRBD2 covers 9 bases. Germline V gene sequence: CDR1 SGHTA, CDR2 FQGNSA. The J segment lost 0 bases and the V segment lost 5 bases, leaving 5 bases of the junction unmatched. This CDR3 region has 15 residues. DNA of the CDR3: TGTGCCAGCAGCATCAGCGGGGGGAACTCCTACGAGCAGTACTTC. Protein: CASSISGGNSYEQYF.

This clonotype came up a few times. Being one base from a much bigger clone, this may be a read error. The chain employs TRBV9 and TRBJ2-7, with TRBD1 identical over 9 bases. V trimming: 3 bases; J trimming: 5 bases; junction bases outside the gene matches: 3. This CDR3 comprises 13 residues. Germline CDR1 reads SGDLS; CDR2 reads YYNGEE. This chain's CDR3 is CASSGTGANEQYF. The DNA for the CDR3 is TGTGCCAGCAGCGGGACAGGGGCCAACGAGCAGTACTTC.

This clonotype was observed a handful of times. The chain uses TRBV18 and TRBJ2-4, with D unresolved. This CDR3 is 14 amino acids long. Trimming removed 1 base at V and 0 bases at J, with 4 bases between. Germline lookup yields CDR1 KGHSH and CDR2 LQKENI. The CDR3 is CASSPQLAKNIQYF. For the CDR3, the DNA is TGTGCCAGCTCACCACAGTTAGCCAAAAACATTCAGTACTTC.

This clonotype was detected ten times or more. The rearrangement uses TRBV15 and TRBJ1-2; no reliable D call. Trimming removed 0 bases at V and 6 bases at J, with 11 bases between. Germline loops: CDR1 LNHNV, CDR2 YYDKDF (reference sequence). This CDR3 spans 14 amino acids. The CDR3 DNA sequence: TGTGCCACCAGCAGAGATCGGGTTTTTGATGGCTACACCTTC. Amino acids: CATSRDRVFDGYTF.